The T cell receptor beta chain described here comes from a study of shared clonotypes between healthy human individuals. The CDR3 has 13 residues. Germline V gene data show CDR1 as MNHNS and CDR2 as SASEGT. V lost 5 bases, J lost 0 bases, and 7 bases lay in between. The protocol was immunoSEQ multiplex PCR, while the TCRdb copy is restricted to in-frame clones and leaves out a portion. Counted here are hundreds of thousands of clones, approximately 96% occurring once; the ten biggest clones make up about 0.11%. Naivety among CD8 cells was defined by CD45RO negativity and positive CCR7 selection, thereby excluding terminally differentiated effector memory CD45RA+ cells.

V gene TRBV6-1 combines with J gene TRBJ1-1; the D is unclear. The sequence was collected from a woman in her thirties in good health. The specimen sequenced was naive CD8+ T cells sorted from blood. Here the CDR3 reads CASSKGLNTEAFF. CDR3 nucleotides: TGTGCCAGCAGTAAGGGCTTGAACACTGAAGCTTTCTTT.